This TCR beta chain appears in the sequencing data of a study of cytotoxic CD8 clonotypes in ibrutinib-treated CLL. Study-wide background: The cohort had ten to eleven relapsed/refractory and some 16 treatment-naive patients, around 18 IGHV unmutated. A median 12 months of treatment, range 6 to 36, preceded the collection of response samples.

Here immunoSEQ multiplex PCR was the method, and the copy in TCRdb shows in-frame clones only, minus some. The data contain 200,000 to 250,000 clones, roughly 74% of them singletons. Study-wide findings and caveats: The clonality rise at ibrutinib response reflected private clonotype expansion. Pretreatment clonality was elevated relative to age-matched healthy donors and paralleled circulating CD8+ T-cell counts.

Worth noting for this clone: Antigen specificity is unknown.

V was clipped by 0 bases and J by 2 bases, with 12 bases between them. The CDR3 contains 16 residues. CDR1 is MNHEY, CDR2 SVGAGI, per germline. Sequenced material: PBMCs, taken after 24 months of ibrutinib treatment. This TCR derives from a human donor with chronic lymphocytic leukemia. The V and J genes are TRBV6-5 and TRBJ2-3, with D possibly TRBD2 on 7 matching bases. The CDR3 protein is CASSYSGGATTDTQYF. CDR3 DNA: TGTGCCAGCAGTTACTCGGGGGGGGCGACCACAGATACGCAGTATTTT.